The 28 T cell receptor beta chains below all came from one sample that was sequenced in a study of cytomegalovirus exposure and HLA in healthy donors. The repertoire was sequenced with immunoSEQ multiplex PCR; TCRdb's copy has only in-frame clones and lacks some. The table includes approximately 150,000 clones, more than 80% detected once. Sequenced input: PBMCs. The source is a woman under 30 in good health and CMV-seropositive.

The CDR3 sequence is CASSIGTGLDYGYTF. CDR3 in DNA: TGTGCCAGTAGTATCGGGACAGGGTTAGACTATGGCTACACCTTC. The chain links TRBV19 to TRBJ1-2; 9 nucleotides align to TRBD1. Trimming took 3 bases from V and 3 from J; bases not matched to a gene: 5. Germline CDR1 is LNHDA and CDR2 is SQIVND (reference sequence). This CDR3 comprises 15 residues. Using reference TRBV19 and TRBJ1-2 for the parts outside the CDR3, the full variable domain is DGGITQSPKYLFRKEGQNVTLSCEQNLNHDAMYWYRQDPGQGLRLIYYSQIVNDFQKGDIAEGYSVSREKKESFPLTVTSAQKNPTAFYLCASSIGTGLDYGYTFGSGTRLTVV.

The CDR3 DNA is TGTGCCAGCAGTTTGGGCGGGAGCACAGATACGCAGTATTTT. Residues: CASSLGGSTDTQYF. The chain joins TRBV28 to TRBJ2-3; D perhaps matches TRBD2 (5 bases). This CDR3 has 14 residues. V shed 3 bases and J shed 0 bases, with 7 bases lying between them. Germline CDR1 and CDR2: MDHEN and SYDVKM.

The chain is built from TRBV19 and TRBJ1-2; D perhaps matches TRBD1 (6 bases). Germline V lookup: CDR1 LNHDA, CDR2 SQIVND (reference sequence). The CDR3 is 17 amino acids. V lost 3 bases, J lost 0 bases, and 17 bases lay in between. CDR3 bases: TGTGCCAGTAGTATTGCCGGGACACACATTACTAACTATGGCTACACCTTC. Encoded protein: CASSIAGTHITNYGYTF.

V usage is TRBV6-1 and J usage is TRBJ2-7; D remains unclear. The CDR3 is 11 residues long. CDR1 is MNHNS and CDR2 is SASEGT in the germline V gene. The germline V and J ends were trimmed by 6 bases and 4 bases, with 7 bases remaining between them. CDR3 in amino acids: CASREKYEQYF. In DNA form, the CDR3 reads TGTGCCAGCAGGGAGAAATACGAGCAGTACTTC.

The chain employs TRBV7-9 and TRBJ1-2; TRBD1 is a possible D gene (6 bases). Germline lookup yields CDR1 SEHNR and CDR2 FQNEAQ (reference sequence). This CDR3 comprises 15 residues. Trimming took 5 bases from V and 3 from J, leaving 16 bases between them. Here the CDR3 DNA reads TGTGCCAGCAGCAGTACAGGGAATCCTGACTATGGCTACACCTTC. Its translation: CASSSTGNPDYGYTF. The whole variable domain, filled in from reference TRBV7-9 and TRBJ1-2, reads DTGVSQNPRHKITKRGQNVTFRCDPISEHNRLYWYRQTLGQGPEFLTYFQNEAQLEKSRLLSDRFSAERPKGSFSTLEIQRTEQGDSAMYLCASSSTGNPDYGYTFGSGTRLTVV.

The V and J genes are TRBV28 and TRBJ1-5; 9 nucleotides agree with TRBD1. The CDR3 contains 15 residues. CDR1 and CDR2 (germline): MDHEN, SYDVKM. The trim removed 5 bases at V and 3 bases at J, leaving 5 bases unmatched. CDR3 DNA: TGTGCCAGCAGTCTGTTACAGGGGGCCAATCAGCCCCAGCATTTT. It yields the protein CASSLLQGANQPQHF.

The gene calls are TRBV6-4 and TRBJ2-1; TRBD1 aligns across 8 bases. The trim removed 6 bases at V and 1 base at J, leaving 5 bases unmatched. The CDR3 extends over 15 amino acids. Per germline, CDR1 MRHNA and CDR2 SNTAGT. The CDR3 sequence is CASSAQGESYNEQFF. In DNA form, the CDR3 reads TGTGCCAGCAGCGCACAGGGGGAATCCTACAATGAGCAGTTCTTC.

The V gene is TRBV19, the J gene TRBJ2-1; 9 bases line up with TRBD2. Germline CDR1 LNHDA, CDR2 SQIVND (reference sequence). This CDR3 has 13 residues. With 6 bases clipped from V and 8 bases from J, the junction kept 5 bases outside the gene matches. The CDR3 loop reads CASSPGLAYEQFF. CDR3 DNA: TGTGCCAGTAGCCCGGGACTAGCATATGAGCAGTTCTTC.

The chain recombines TRBV7-8 with TRBJ1-1; D remains unclear. The V end was cut by 5 bases, the J end by 1 base, with 5 bases between. This CDR3 comprises 12 residues. CDR1 and CDR2 from the germline V gene are SGHVS and FQNEAQ. CDR3 sequence: CASSRQNTEAFF. In DNA, the CDR3 is TGTGCCAGCAGCCGACAGAACACTGAAGCTTTCTTT. Together with reference TRBV7-8 and TRBJ1-1, the CDR3 gives the full variable domain: GAGVSQSPRYKVAKRGQDVALRCDPISGHVSLFWYQQALGQGPEFLTYFQNEAQLDKSGLPSDRFFAERPEGSVSTLKIQRTQQEDSAVYLCASSRQNTEAFFGQGTRLTVV.

The chain carries TRBV27 and TRBJ2-2, with a possible D match to TRBD1 (5 bases). Germline V lookup: CDR1 MNHEY, CDR2 SMNVEV (reference sequence). V was pared by 3 bases and J by 3 bases, with 8 bases between. The CDR3 has 14 residues. In DNA, the CDR3 is TGTGCCAGCAGTTTCACAGGTCACACCGGGGAGCTGTTTTTT. This gives the protein CASSFTGHTGELFF.

This chain connects TRBV12-5 to TRBJ2-7; 10 bases align to TRBD1. CDR3 length: 14 residues. CDR1 is LGHNT and CDR2 is FRNRAP in the germline V gene. The junction had 8 bases not matched to a gene; V was cut back by 6 bases and J by 6 bases. This CDR3 reads CASGSGTGASEQYF. The CDR3 DNA reads as TGTGCTAGTGGGTCCGGGACAGGGGCTAGCGAGCAGTACTTC.

V is TRBV7-2 and J is TRBJ1-4, with TRBD1 matching over 9 bases. CDR3 length: 17 amino acids. CDR1 and CDR2 (germline): SGHTA, FQGNSA. V lost 5 bases to trimming and J lost 3 bases; unmatched junction nucleotides: 10. The CDR3 DNA follows: TGTGCCAGCAGCATCGGGACAGGGTGGAAGGCTAATGAAAAACTGTTTTTT. Its protein product is CASSIGTGWKANEKLFF.

V and J are TRBV7-9 and TRBJ1-5; TRBD1 agrees at 8 bases. This CDR3 has 15 amino acids. Germline trimming cut 4 bases from V and 6 bases from J; bases unmatched to any gene: 8. CDR1 is SEHNR, CDR2 FQNEAQ, per germline (reference sequence). Here the CDR3 DNA reads TGTGCCAGCAGCTATTCAACAGGGGGAGGTCAGCCCCAGCATTTT. Protein: CASSYSTGGGQPQHF.

The CDR3 region has the DNA TGTGCCAGCAGTTACGCACAGACGAACACTGAAGCTTTCTTT. As protein: CASSYAQTNTEAFF. The chain carries TRBV28 and TRBJ1-1, with unresolved D. Trimming cost V 4 bases and J 1 base, with 10 bases left between them. CDR1 MDHEN and CDR2 SYDVKM come from the germline V gene. CDR3 length equals 14 residues.

V is TRBV19 and J is TRBJ1-2; perhaps TRBD1 as D (5 bases). Germline V CDR1 and CDR2: LNHDA, SQIVND (reference sequence). This CDR3 has 11 residues. The V gene lost 5 bases and the J gene lost 7 bases, with 8 bases spanning the gap. The CDR3 protein is CASSWGRGYTF. The CDR3 coding sequence is TGTGCCAGTAGTTGGGGCCGTGGCTACACCTTC. The variable domain in full, completed from reference TRBV19 and TRBJ1-2, reads DGGITQSPKYLFRKEGQNVTLSCEQNLNHDAMYWYRQDPGQGLRLIYYSQIVNDFQKGDIAEGYSVSREKKESFPLTVTSAQKNPTAFYLCASSWGRGYTFGSGTRLTVV.

The genes are TRBV30 and TRBJ2-1, with 7 positions matching TRBD2. V lost 3 bases and J lost 4; bases outside the gene matches: 9. CDR3 size: 15 residues. Germline lookup yields CDR1 GTSNPN and CDR2 SVGIG (reference sequence). CDR3 protein: CAWSPWRGLYNEQFF. CDR3 in DNA: TGTGCCTGGAGCCCCTGGCGGGGGTTGTACAATGAGCAGTTCTTC.

This rearrangement joins TRBV5-4 to TRBJ2-7, with D maybe TRBD2 (7 bases). There are 13 residues in the CDR3. Germline V lookup: CDR1 SGHNT, CDR2 YYREEE (reference sequence). The ends were cut back, 3 bases at V and 6 bases at J, with 13 bases in the middle. The CDR3 protein is CASSSGLGGEQYF. The CDR3 DNA reads as TGTGCCAGCAGCTCCGGACTAGGGGGCGAGCAGTACTTC.

V gene TRBV18 combines with J gene TRBJ1-1; D possibly corresponds to TRBD1 (6 bases). Germline values: CDR1 KGHSH, CDR2 LQKENI. V was clipped by 4 bases and J by 3 bases, with 12 bases between them. This CDR3 has 14 amino acids. Here the CDR3 reads CASSLQTGDTEAFF. In DNA, the CDR3 is TGTGCCAGCTCACTACAGACAGGAGACACTGAAGCTTTCTTT.

The J gene is TRBJ1-3, the V gene TRBV5-1; a weak D match, TRBD1 (6 bases). Between the trimmed V and J ends, which lost 4 bases and 0 bases, there was a span of 14 bases. CDR1 and CDR2 (germline): SGHRS, YFSETQ. This CDR3 contains 16 residues. CDR3 DNA sequence: TGCGCCAGCAGCAGGTTGGACAGCTACTCTGGAAACACCATATATTTT. This sequence encodes CASSRLDSYSGNTIYF.

The V and J genes are TRBV19 and TRBJ1-1; no definite D call. V lost 4 bases and J lost 0, with 9 bases in between. Germline-derived CDR1 and CDR2 are LNHDA and SQIVND (reference sequence). This CDR3 spans 14 amino acids. In DNA, the CDR3 is TGTGCCAGTAGTACCCGGACTATGAACACTGAAGCTTTCTTT. This codes for CASSTRTMNTEAFF.

J is TRBJ1-3 and V is TRBV28; 9 bases line up with TRBD1. The germline gives CDR1 MDHEN, CDR2 SYDVKM. CDR3 length: 16 residues. V shed 5 bases and J 2 bases; nucleotides not matched to a gene: 7. This chain's CDR3 is CASSPWDRDTGNTIYF. Here the CDR3 DNA reads TGTGCCAGCAGTCCCTGGGACAGGGACACTGGAAACACCATATATTTT.

The chain has TRBV2 and TRBJ2-1, with D possibly TRBD2 on 6 matching bases. The CDR3 contains 16 residues. Germline CDR1 is SNHLY and CDR2 is FYNNEI. Trimming shortened V by 2 bases and J by 9 bases, and 20 bases separated the two germline ends. The CDR3: CASSEHAGLISSEQFF. CDR3 nucleotides: TGTGCCAGCAGTGAACATGCGGGACTCATCTCCTCTGAGCAGTTCTTC.

This chain uses TRBV5-4 with TRBJ2-3; D possibly corresponds to TRBD2 (6 bases). This CDR3 contains 14 residues. CDR1 is SGHNT, CDR2 YYREEE, per germline (reference sequence). V dropped 0 bases and J dropped 2 bases, with 7 bases sitting between them. For the CDR3, the DNA is TGTGCCAGCAGCTTGGGCGGGGCCACAGATACGCAGTATTTT. The encoded protein is CASSLGGATDTQYF.

The genes are TRBV7-2 and TRBJ1-4, with 8 bases fitting TRBD1. V lost 3 bases, J lost 8 bases, and 5 bases stayed unmatched. This CDR3 is 14 amino acids long. The germline V gene has CDR1 SGHTA and CDR2 FQGNSA. The DNA of the CDR3 is TGTGCCAGCAGCTTGGACAGGGTGGTCGAAAAACTGTTTTTT. Translating gives CASSLDRVVEKLFF.

The chain couples TRBV5-6 to TRBJ1-1; D gene unclear. Trimming stripped 2 bases from V and 2 bases from J, with 4 bases between. Germline V CDR1 and CDR2: SGHDT, YYEEEE. The CDR3 has 12 residues. CDR3 sequence: CASSFTNTEAFF. Written as DNA, the CDR3 is TGTGCCAGCAGCTTTACTAACACTGAAGCTTTCTTT.

The gene calls are TRBV6-5 and TRBJ2-7; possible D gene TRBD1, 6 bases. Per germline, CDR1 MNHEY and CDR2 SVGAGI. The CDR3 covers 14 residues. Deletions cut 2 bases from V and 3 bases from J, with 11 bases between. DNA for the CDR3: TGTGCCAGCAGTTACGATGACAGGAGCTACGAGCAGTACTTC. Its translation: CASSYDDRSYEQYF.

This CDR3 is CASSSREMTATNEKLFF. The CDR3 DNA follows: TGTGCCAGCAGCTCGAGGGAAATGACGGCAACTAATGAAAAACTGTTTTTT. The chain has TRBV7-9 and TRBJ1-4; no clear D. CDR3 length: 17 residues. Trimming took off 4 bases at V and 0 bases at J, with 15 bases between the two ends. Germline-derived CDR1 and CDR2 are SEHNR and FQNEAQ (reference sequence).

This clone was detected once. The chain carries TRBV27 and TRBJ2-3; D might be TRBD1 (6 bases). The ends were cut back, 6 bases at V and 2 bases at J, with 12 bases in the middle. The germline gives CDR1 MNHEY, CDR2 SMNVEV (reference sequence). The CDR3 has 14 amino acids. The CDR3 DNA reads as TGTGCCAGCAGGCCCTGGACAGACACAGATACGCAGTATTTT. Its translation: CASRPWTDTDTQYF.